The 7 T cell receptor beta chains below all came from one sample that was sequenced in a study of shared clonotypes between healthy human individuals. Repertoires were generated with immunoSEQ multiplex PCR, while TCRdb's copy carries only in-frame clones and drops some. This sample yields about 2,500,000 clones, of which roughly nine tenths are seen a single time; over 0.12% belongs to the top ten. Sequenced material: naive CD4+ T cells sorted from blood. Subset: CD45RA+ positively selected. The receptor source for this set is a man between 18 and 35 years old in good health.

The gene calls are TRBV25-1 and TRBJ2-6, with 7 bases that match TRBD1. This CDR3 is built from 16 residues. Losses at the gene ends were 11 bases for V and 2 bases for J; bases not matched to a gene: 12. Germline V CDR1 and CDR2: MGHDK, SYGVNS. Written as DNA, the CDR3 is TGTGCCCGTCCGGGACAGATAAATCCTGGGGCCAACGTCCTGACTTTC. This gives the protein CARPGQINPGANVLTF.

V gene TRBV7-9 combines with J gene TRBJ1-2, with 7 bases that match TRBD1. The CDR3 loop spans 16 amino acids. Germline V gives CDR1 SEHNR, CDR2 FQNEAQ (reference sequence). Trimming cost V 5 bases and J 0 bases; bases outside gene matches: 9. The CDR3 sequence is CASSRDGQASNYGYTF. The CDR3 DNA reads as TGTGCCAGCAGCAGAGACGGACAGGCCTCTAACTATGGCTACACCTTC.

Worth noting for this clone: The same CDR3 also results from other DNA sequences found in this sample. The chain recombines TRBV5-1 with TRBJ2-5, with D tentatively TRBD1 (7 bases). Germline V gives CDR1 SGHRS, CDR2 YFSETQ. The CDR3 length is 14 residues. Trimming pared 1 base from V and 2 bases from J, leaving 9 bases between. CDR3: CASSLQGGQETQYF. CDR3 in DNA: TGCGCCAGCAGCTTGCAGGGGGGTCAAGAGACCCAGTACTTC.

The chain carries TRBV19 and TRBJ1-1; D is undetermined. V lost 5 bases and J 0 bases, leaving 4 bases between the germline ends. This CDR3 is built from 12 residues. CDR1 and CDR2 (germline): LNHDA, SQIVND (reference sequence). CDR3: CASSFVNTEAFF. CDR3 nucleotide sequence: TGTGCCAGTAGTTTTGTGAACACTGAAGCTTTCTTT.

The chain has TRBV5-4 and TRBJ1-5; perhaps TRBD1 as D (5 bases). V was cut by 1 base and J by 7 bases, with 12 bases left in between. Germline lookup yields CDR1 SGHNT and CDR2 YYREEE (reference sequence). The CDR3 runs to 14 residues. DNA for the CDR3: TGTGCCAGCAGCTTGCTAGGGGCAGGGCAGCCCCAGCATTTT. Protein: CASSLLGAGQPQHF.

The chain uses TRBV2 and TRBJ2-5; 7 nucleotides align to TRBD1. The CDR3 contains 13 residues. Trimming cost V 7 bases and J 2 bases; bases outside gene matches: 4. Germline V gives CDR1 SNHLY, CDR2 FYNNEI. The CDR3 nucleotides are TGTGCCAGCACGCTGGACAGGCAAGAGACCCAGTACTTC. This sequence encodes CASTLDRQETQYF.

The rearrangement joins TRBV28 to TRBJ1-4; D gene ambiguous. This CDR3 has 17 amino acids. Trimming removed 8 bases at V and 7 bases at J, with 26 bases between. CDR1 MDHEN and CDR2 SYDVKM come from the germline V gene. CDR3 in amino acids: CASYSFQALVGGEKLFF. Written as DNA, the CDR3 is TGTGCCAGCTATTCTTTCCAAGCCCTAGTCGGCGGTGAAAAACTGTTTTTT.